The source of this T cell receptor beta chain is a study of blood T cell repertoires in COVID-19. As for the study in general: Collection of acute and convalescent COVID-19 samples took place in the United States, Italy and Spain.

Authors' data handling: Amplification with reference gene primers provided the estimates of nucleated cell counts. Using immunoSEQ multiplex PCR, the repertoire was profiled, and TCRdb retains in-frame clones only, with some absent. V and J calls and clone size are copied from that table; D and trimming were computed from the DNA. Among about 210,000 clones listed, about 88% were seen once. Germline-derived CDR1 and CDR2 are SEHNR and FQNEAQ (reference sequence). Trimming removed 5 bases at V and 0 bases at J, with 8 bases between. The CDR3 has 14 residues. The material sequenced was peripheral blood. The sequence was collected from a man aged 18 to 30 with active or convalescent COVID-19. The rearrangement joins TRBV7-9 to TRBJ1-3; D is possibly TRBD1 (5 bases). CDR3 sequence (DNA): TGTGCCAGCAGCCCGGACACCTCTGGAAACACCATATATTTT. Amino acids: CASSPDTSGNTIYF.